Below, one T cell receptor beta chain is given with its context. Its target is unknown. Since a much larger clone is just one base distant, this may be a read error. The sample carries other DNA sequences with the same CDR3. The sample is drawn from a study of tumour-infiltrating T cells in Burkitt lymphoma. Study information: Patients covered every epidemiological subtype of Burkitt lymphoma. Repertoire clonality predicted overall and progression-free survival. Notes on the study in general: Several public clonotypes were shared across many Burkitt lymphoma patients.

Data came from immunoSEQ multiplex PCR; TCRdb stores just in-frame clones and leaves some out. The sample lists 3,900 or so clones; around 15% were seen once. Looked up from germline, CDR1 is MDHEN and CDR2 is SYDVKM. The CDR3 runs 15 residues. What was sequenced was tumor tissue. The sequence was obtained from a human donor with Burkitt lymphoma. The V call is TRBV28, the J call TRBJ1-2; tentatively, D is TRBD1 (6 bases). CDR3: CASSLNPNGGYGYTF. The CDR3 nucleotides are TGTGCCAGCAGTTTAAACCCGAACGGGGGCTATGGCTATACCTTC.